The 31 T cell receptor beta chains given below trace back to one sample, sequenced in a study of cytomegalovirus exposure and HLA in healthy donors (dated by TCRdb to 2016 to 2017). Libraries were made using the immunoSEQ multiplex PCR assay. A mixture of 60 forward primers for TCR Vbeta segments and 13 reverse primers for TCR Jbeta segments was used in the multiplex PCR. Held by TCRdb, this immuneACCESS table contains in-frame sequences only and omits some clones. Under half of the omission traces to an unresolved V gene where checked; the cause of the rest is unknown. This sample gives some 78,000 clones in total; approximately 77% of them show up just once. The top ten hold approximately 10% of the sample. Material: PBMCs. These receptor sequences come from a woman aged 40 to 50 in good health and CMV-seropositive.

Concerning this clone itself: This sample also contains other DNA sequences that code for the same CDR3. This chain uses TRBV28 with TRBJ1-5, with D perhaps TRBD1 (5 bases). The V gene's germline CDR1 is MDHEN and CDR2 SYDVKM. Between the trimmed V and J ends, which lost 6 bases and 7 bases, there was a span of 16 bases. The CDR3 is made up of 14 amino acids. Written as DNA, the CDR3 is TGTGCCAGCAGCTCCCCTCAGGGATACCAGCCCCAGCATTTT. Protein product: CASSSPQGYQPQHF.

In this sample, this clone turned up a few times. This chain links TRBV9 with TRBJ2-3; 9 bases line up with TRBD2. V shed 4 bases and J 0 bases; nucleotides not matched to a gene: 3. This CDR3 spans 15 amino acids. Germline CDR1 SGDLS, CDR2 YYNGEE. CDR3 DNA: TGTGCCAGCAGCCCAAGCGGGGGGAGCACAGATACGCAGTATTTT. Translation: CASSPSGGSTDTQYF. Looking up the rest from reference TRBV9 and TRBJ2-3 gives the full variable domain: DSGVTQTPKHLITATGQRVTLRCSPRSGDLSVYWYQQSLDQGLQFLIQYYNGEERAKGNILERFSAQQFPDLHSELNLSSLELGDSALYFCASSPSGGSTDTQYFGPGTRLTVL.

This clone occurred a few times. The CDR3 protein is CASSFTDRADTQYF. The CDR3 DNA sequence: TGTGCCAGCAGCTTTACCGACAGGGCAGATACGCAGTATTTT. The chain employs TRBV7-8 and TRBJ2-3; the match to TRBD1 covers 7 bases. Germline CDR1 and CDR2: SGHVS and FQNEAQ. This CDR3 region has 14 residues. V shed 3 bases, J shed 4 bases, and the junction held 4 bases outside the gene matches.

The chain has TRBV6-5 and TRBJ1-5, with D possibly matching TRBD1 (5 bases). The germline gives CDR1 MNHEY, CDR2 SVGAGI. There are 13 residues in the CDR3. V shed 5 bases and J shed 6 bases, with 11 bases lying between them. The CDR3 loop is CASSVTVTQPQHF. The CDR3 bases are TGTGCCAGCAGTGTGACAGTAACTCAGCCCCAGCATTTT.

This chain joins TRBV6-5 and TRBJ1-5; possible D gene TRBD1, 6 bases. CDR3 size: 16 residues. The germline V gene encodes CDR1 MNHEY and CDR2 SVGAGI. V lost 2 bases to trimming and J lost 1 base, with 12 bases between them. The CDR3 protein is CASSYGRGGSNQPQHF. The CDR3 DNA sequence: TGTGCCAGCAGTTACGGCAGGGGCGGGAGCAATCAGCCCCAGCATTTT.

The J gene is TRBJ2-7, the V gene TRBV5-1, with 7 bases aligning to TRBD1. Unmatched junction bases numbered 8, after V lost 5 bases and J lost 3 bases. The germline V gene encodes CDR1 SGHRS and CDR2 YFSETQ. The CDR3 length is 14 residues. The CDR3 region has the DNA TGCGCCAGCAGTTCAGGACAGGTGATCTACGAGCAGTACTTC. Its translation: CASSSGQVIYEQYF.

The chain joins TRBV10-2 to TRBJ1-1; D call uncertain. This CDR3 region has 12 residues. Germline CDR1 reads WSHSY; CDR2 reads SAAADI. V was pared by 3 bases and J by 10 bases, with 12 bases between. The CDR3: CASSDPGSGAFF. CDR3 nucleotides: TGCGCCAGCAGTGATCCGGGTTCGGGAGCTTTCTTT.

The chain uses TRBV4-1 and TRBJ2-4, with 9 bases aligning to TRBD2. Trimming at V came to 3 bases and at J to 1 base, leaving 22 bases not matched to a gene. The CDR3 extends over 22 amino acids. Looked up from germline, CDR1 is MGHRA and CDR2 is YSYEKL. CDR3 residues: CASSHGSGRVAGGPTAKNIQYF. The CDR3 DNA is TGCGCCAGCAGCCACGGTTCGGGCAGGGTGGCGGGAGGGCCTACGGCCAAAAACATTCAGTACTTC.

This chain uses TRBV29-1 with TRBJ1-1; 8 nucleotides align to TRBD1. V gave up 5 bases and J gave up 3 bases; unmatched junction bases: 11. From germline, CDR1 is SQVTM and CDR2 ANQGSEA. The CDR3 has 15 residues. CDR3 sequence reads: CSVRRTGSLDTEAFF. CDR3 sequence (DNA): TGCAGCGTTAGGCGGACAGGGTCGTTGGACACTGAAGCTTTCTTT.

This clone was counted between two and nine times. The chain is built from TRBV29-1 and TRBJ1-1; 8 nucleotides line up with TRBD1. CDR1 and CDR2 (germline): SQVTM, ANQGSEA. V dropped 8 bases and J dropped 4; count of bases not matched to a gene: 6. The CDR3 loop spans 12 amino acids. CDR3 bases: TGCAGCCTCGGACAGGGAGGCACTGAAGCTTTCTTT. This sequence encodes CSLGQGGTEAFF.

The CDR3 protein is CSVTDIHSEAFF. The CDR3 DNA is TGCAGCGTAACCGACATTCACTCTGAAGCTTTCTTT. The V call is TRBV29-1, the J call TRBJ1-1; D not resolved. Germline V lookup: CDR1 SQVTM, CDR2 ANQGSEA. Trimming took off 6 bases at V and 6 bases at J, with 14 bases between the two ends. This CDR3 region has 12 residues.

The chain carries TRBV7-9 and TRBJ2-6; 9 bases are a match to TRBD1. The CDR3 is made up of 16 amino acids. J gave up 3 bases and V 3 bases, and 3 bases lay outside the gene matches. Germline V gene sequence: CDR1 SEHNR, CDR2 FQNEAQ (reference sequence). CDR3 loop: CASSFTGGGGANVLTF. For the CDR3, the DNA is TGTGCCAGCAGCTTTACAGGGGGCGGTGGGGCCAACGTCCTGACTTTC. Supplemented by reference TRBV7-9 and TRBJ2-6, the full variable domain reads DTGVSQNPRHKITKRGQNVTFRCDPISEHNRLYWYRQTLGQGPEFLTYFQNEAQLEKSRLLSDRFSAERPKGSFSTLEIQRTEQGDSAMYLCASSFTGGGGANVLTFGAGSRLTVL.

CDR3 in amino acids: CASMRGVSGSSHEQYF. The CDR3 DNA reads TGCGCCAGCATGAGGGGAGTGAGCGGGAGCAGCCACGAGCAGTACTTC. The rearrangement uses TRBV5-1 and TRBJ2-7; 8 bases are shared with TRBD2. J gave up 5 bases and V 6 bases, and 16 bases lay outside the gene matches. Looked up from germline, CDR1 is SGHRS and CDR2 is YFSETQ. This CDR3 region has 16 residues.

The gene calls are TRBV5-4 and TRBJ1-2, with 9 bases lining up with TRBD1. Germline V CDR1 and CDR2: SGHNT, YYREEE (reference sequence). V dropped 2 bases and J dropped 6; count of bases not matched to a gene: 11. The CDR3 length is 16 residues. In nucleotides, the CDR3 is TGTGCCAGCAGCTTAGCAGCAAGGACAGGGGAGCATGGCTACACCTTC. Amino acids: CASSLAARTGEHGYTF.

In this sample, this clone turned up once. This sequence joins TRBV18 and TRBJ2-7, with D maybe TRBD2 (6 bases). In germline, CDR1 is KGHSH, CDR2 LQKENI. The V gene lost 3 bases and the J gene lost 4 bases, with 16 bases spanning the gap. This CDR3 comprises 15 residues. CDR3 region: CASSPSEGDGYEQYF. As DNA, the CDR3 is TGTGCCAGCTCACCGTCGGAGGGTGACGGGTACGAGCAGTACTTC.

V is TRBV5-4 and J is TRBJ1-2; D call uncertain. CDR3 length: 13 residues. Germline V CDR1 and CDR2: SGHNT, YYREEE (reference sequence). V was clipped by 6 bases and J by 8 bases, with 17 bases between them. For the CDR3, the DNA is TGTGCCAGCACCCAGAGTGTCGTGGGCGGCTACACCTTC. Residues: CASTQSVVGGYTF.

The genes are TRBV5-4 and TRBJ2-1; 8 bases are shared with TRBD2. The CDR3 sequence is 15 residues long. CDR1 is SGHNT, CDR2 YYREEE, per germline (reference sequence). Losses at the gene ends were 3 bases for V and 9 bases for J; bases not matched to a gene: 11. The CDR3 region has the DNA TGTGCCAGCAGCTATGCCGGGACTAGGGTAGCTGAGCAGTTCTTC. It specifies CASSYAGTRVAEQFF.

The chain is built from TRBV2 and TRBJ2-7; TRBD1 is a possible D gene (6 bases). Trimming removed 6 bases from V and 2 bases from J, with 20 bases in between. This CDR3 spans 16 amino acids. Germline-derived CDR1 and CDR2 are SNHLY and FYNNEI. The CDR3 nucleotides read TGTGCCAGCAGCACCGTTCAGGGGCGTCTAGCCTACGAGCAGTACTTC. Protein sequence: CASSTVQGRLAYEQYF.

The CDR3 here is CATSNRDRFYSPLHF. The DNA for the CDR3 is TGTGCCACCAGCAACCGGGACAGGTTTTATTCACCCCTCCACTTT. The chain employs TRBV15 and TRBJ1-6, with 8 bases aligning to TRBD1. The CDR3 extends over 15 amino acids. Germline assignment: CDR1 LNHNV and CDR2 YYDKDF (reference sequence). Losses at the gene ends were 4 bases for V and 8 bases for J; bases not matched to a gene: 7.

This clone was observed a handful of times. CDR3 sequence (DNA): TGTGCCAGCAGGAAGCGAACGAGCGGTTACGAGCAGTACTTC. Amino acids: CASRKRTSGYEQYF. V and J are TRBV28 and TRBJ2-7; a weak D match, TRBD2 (5 bases). CDR3 length equals 14 residues. Trimming pared 6 bases from V and 4 bases from J, leaving 16 bases between. Germline values: CDR1 MDHEN, CDR2 SYDVKM.

This clone has a handful of counts. The V call is TRBV5-6, the J call TRBJ1-2, with a possible D match to TRBD1 (5 bases). V shed 4 bases and J shed 4 bases, with 14 bases lying between them. The CDR3 is 14 residues long. The germline gives CDR1 SGHDT, CDR2 YYEEEE. The DNA for the CDR3 is TGTGCCAGCAGCGTAAAGGTCAGGGCCTATGGCTACACCTTC. It specifies CASSVKVRAYGYTF.

This rearrangement joins TRBV9 to TRBJ2-7; TRBD2 agrees at 9 bases. Losses at the gene ends were 5 bases for V and 6 bases for J; bases not matched to a gene: 12. Germline V gene data show CDR1 as SGDLS and CDR2 as YYNGEE. This CDR3 spans 15 amino acids. The CDR3: CASSPSGTSQPEQYF. The CDR3 bases are TGTGCCAGCAGTCCCTCCGGGACTAGCCAACCCGAGCAGTACTTC.

The rearrangement joins TRBV13 to TRBJ2-5; 10 bases line up with TRBD2. This CDR3 contains 15 residues. After removal of 2 bases from V and 3 bases from J, the junction contained 3 bases not matched to a gene. CDR1 is PRHDT and CDR2 is FYEKMQ in the germline V gene (reference sequence). In DNA form, the CDR3 reads TGTGCCAGCAGCTTAACTAGCGGGGCAGAAGAGACCCAGTACTTC. Its protein is CASSLTSGAEETQYF.

The V and J genes are TRBV5-1 and TRBJ2-5; 9 positions agree with TRBD1. This CDR3 has 13 amino acids. Germline CDR1 reads SGHRS; CDR2 reads YFSETQ. Germline trimming cut 4 bases from V and 5 bases from J; bases unmatched to any gene: 3. CDR3 coding DNA: TGCGCCAGCAGCGGGGGGACAGGGGAGACCCAGTACTTC. Amino acid sequence: CASSGGTGETQYF.

DNA of the CDR3: TGTGCCAGCAGCTCACCGGGACACGCTCAAAACTATGGCTACACCTTC. Translation gives CASSSPGHAQNYGYTF. This chain links TRBV5-4 with TRBJ1-2; tentative D call: TRBD1 (6 bases). The CDR3 loop spans 16 amino acids. Germline V gene data show CDR1 as SGHNT and CDR2 as YYREEE (reference sequence). The V end lost 3 bases, the J end lost 2 bases, and 17 bases lay between the germline ends. Full variable domain (outside the CDR3, taken from reference TRBV5-4 and TRBJ1-2): ETGVTQSPTHLIKTRGQQVTLRCSSQSGHNTVSWYQQALGQGPQFIFQYYREEENGRGNFPPRFSGLQFPNYSSELNVNALELDDSALYLCASSSPGHAQNYGYTFGSGTRLTVV.

The chain carries TRBV27 and TRBJ2-7; D perhaps matches TRBD1 (6 bases). V was shortened by 5 bases and J by 3 bases, with 14 bases between the two germline ends. The CDR3 totals 14 residues. Germline V gene sequence: CDR1 MNHEY, CDR2 SMNVEV (reference sequence). The CDR3 nucleotides are TGTGCCAGCAGTCCTCTGGACAGACACTACGAGCAGTACTTC. As protein: CASSPLDRHYEQYF.

Only a few counts were recorded for this clone. CDR3 region: CASSYPGANYGYTF. CDR3 DNA sequence: TGTGCCAGCAGTTACCCGGGAGCTAACTATGGCTACACCTTC. This chain links TRBV6-6 with TRBJ1-2; D gene unclear. Trimming pared 2 bases from V and 0 bases from J, leaving 7 bases between. The germline gives CDR1 MNHNY, CDR2 SVGAGI (reference sequence). The CDR3 has 14 residues.

The chain links TRBV7-2 to TRBJ1-2, with TRBD1 identical over 11 bases. The CDR3 has 14 amino acids. Trimming cost V 4 bases and J 3 bases; bases outside gene matches: 1. The germline V gene has CDR1 SGHTA and CDR2 FQGNSA. The CDR3 protein is CASSWTGGYYGYTF. CDR3 DNA sequence: TGTGCCAGCAGCTGGACAGGGGGCTACTATGGCTACACCTTC.

The chain combines TRBV29-1 with TRBJ1-1; 9 nucleotides agree with TRBD1. CDR1 and CDR2 from the germline V gene are SQVTM and ANQGSEA. The CDR3 covers 13 residues. Losses at the gene ends were 5 bases for V and 5 bases for J; bases not matched to a gene: 6. CDR3 protein: CSVLLTGGTEAFF. CDR3 nucleotide sequence: TGCAGCGTTTTATTGACAGGGGGGACTGAAGCTTTCTTT. Filled out from reference TRBV29-1 and TRBJ1-1, the complete variable domain reads SAVISQKPSRDICQRGTSLTIQCQVDSQVTMMFWYRQQPGQSLTLIATANQGSEATYESGFVIDKFPISRPNLTFSTLTVSNMSPEDSSIYLCSVLLTGGTEAFFGQGTRLTVV.

V gene TRBV15 combines with J gene TRBJ2-6; 8 nucleotides align to TRBD1. The CDR3 runs 19 residues. The germline V gene encodes CDR1 LNHNV and CDR2 YYDKDF (reference sequence). J gave up 0 bases and V 8 bases, and 15 bases lay outside the gene matches. For the CDR3, the DNA is TGTGCCACCGCCCCCGCCCAGGACAGGGCTAACTCTGGGGCCAACGTCCTGACTTTC. Translation: CATAPAQDRANSGANVLTF. The full variable domain, its missing parts supplied by reference TRBV15 and TRBJ2-6, is DAMVIQNPRYQVTQFGKPVTLSCSQTLNHNVMYWYQQKSSQAPKLLFHYYDKDFNNEADTPDNFQSRRPNTSFCFLDIRSPGLGDTAMYLCATAPAQDRANSGANVLTFGAGSRLTVL.

This clone was seen a handful of times. The J gene is TRBJ1-1, the V gene TRBV28; TRBD1 matches 11 bases. The CDR3 runs 14 residues. CDR1 is MDHEN, CDR2 SYDVKM, per germline. V gave up 7 bases and J gave up 5 bases; unmatched junction bases: 6. The CDR3 DNA sequence: TGTGCCAGCATCCCAGGGACAGGGGGAACTGAAGCTTTCTTT. Residues: CASIPGTGGTEAFF.